One sample yielded the 30 T cell receptor beta chains listed below, sequenced in a study of T cell changes during pregnancy in multiple sclerosis. The repertoire was sequenced with immunoSEQ multiplex PCR; TCRdb's copy has only in-frame clones and lacks some. The sample yields 70,000 to 80,000 clones, under 95% seen once. The specimen comprised CD4+ T cells from peripheral blood mononuclear cells, sampled before pregnancy. Receptors originate from a female donor with multiple sclerosis, enrolled in a pregnancy study.

V usage is TRBV29-1 and J usage is TRBJ2-3, with 8 bases identical to TRBD1. V lost 7 bases and J lost 1; bases outside the gene matches: 10. This CDR3 comprises 15 residues. Germline CDR1 reads SQVTM; CDR2 reads ANQGSEA. Here the CDR3 DNA reads TGCAGCGGGGCTGCACCAGGGGGCCGCACAGATACGCAGTATTTT. Its protein product is CSGAAPGGRTDTQYF.

Only a few counts were recorded for this clone. This sequence joins TRBV18 and TRBJ2-7; D not resolved. The germline V gene encodes CDR1 KGHSH and CDR2 LQKENI. V was trimmed by 4 bases and J by 3 bases, leaving 7 bases between them. The CDR3 has 12 residues. The CDR3 DNA follows: TGTGCCAGCTCACAACTCAACTACGAGCAGTACTTC. This gives the protein CASSQLNYEQYF.

The chain is built from TRBV7-3 and TRBJ2-1, with TRBD2 matching over 13 bases. Germline CDR1 reads SGHTA; CDR2 reads FQGTGA. This CDR3 has 18 amino acids. With 2 bases clipped from V and 5 bases from J, the junction kept 9 bases outside the gene matches. CDR3 DNA: TGTGCCAGCAGCTTAGAGCGAAGGACTAGCGGGAGAAACAATGAGCAGTTCTTC. Amino acid sequence: CASSLERRTSGRNNEQFF.

The gene calls are TRBV5-1 and TRBJ2-2; TRBD1 aligns across 10 bases. CDR3 length: 16 amino acids. The V gene's germline CDR1 is SGHRS and CDR2 YFSETQ. V lost 0 bases and J lost 4; bases outside the gene matches: 3. Here the CDR3 DNA reads TGCGCCAGCAGCTTGGCCGGGGACAGGGGCACCGGGGAGCTGTTTTTT. It codes for CASSLAGDRGTGELFF.

The genes are TRBV5-1 and TRBJ2-1, with no clear D. The CDR3 extends over 14 amino acids. Germline-derived CDR1 and CDR2 are SGHRS and YFSETQ. Trimming left V 1 base short and J 2 bases short, with 7 bases between. The chain's CDR3 is CASSLRLPYNEQFF. In DNA form, the CDR3 reads TGCGCCAGCAGCTTGAGACTCCCCTACAATGAGCAGTTCTTC.

The chain is built from TRBV5-4 and TRBJ1-1, with 8 bases that match TRBD1. Trimming at V came to 4 bases and at J to 0 bases, leaving 11 bases not matched to a gene. This CDR3 is built from 17 residues. The germline CDR1 and CDR2 sequences are SGHNT and YYREEE (reference sequence). The CDR3 DNA reads TGTGCCAGCAGCAAAGGACCGGACAGGGAAATGAACACTGAAGCTTTCTTT. Its protein is CASSKGPDREMNTEAFF.

The rearrangement links TRBV15 to TRBJ1-2, with 8 bases identical to TRBD1. Germline CDR1 and CDR2: LNHNV and YYDKDF (reference sequence). This CDR3 spans 14 amino acids. Trimming cost V 3 bases and J 3 bases; bases outside gene matches: 3. This CDR3 is CATSRGQDYYGYTF. CDR3 coding DNA: TGTGCCACCAGCAGGGGACAGGACTACTATGGCTACACCTTC. Together with reference TRBV15 and TRBJ1-2, the CDR3 gives the full variable domain: DAMVIQNPRYQVTQFGKPVTLSCSQTLNHNVMYWYQQKSSQAPKLLFHYYDKDFNNEADTPDNFQSRRPNTSFCFLDIRSPGLGDTAMYLCATSRGQDYYGYTFGSGTRLTVV.

The rearrangement links TRBV7-6 to TRBJ2-5, with TRBD2 matching 13 bases. This CDR3 comprises 18 residues. In germline, CDR1 is SGHVS, CDR2 FNYEAQ. The ends lost 2 bases at V and 1 base at J; junction bases unmatched: 7. The CDR3 sequence is CASSLRVLAGGGQETQYF. The DNA of the CDR3 is TGTGCCAGCAGCTTACGAGTACTAGCGGGAGGGGGCCAAGAGACCCAGTACTTC.

This clone has a single count. The rearrangement joins TRBV15 to TRBJ2-1; possibly TRBD1 for D (6 bases). The CDR3 is 16 residues long. CDR1 is LNHNV and CDR2 is YYDKDF in the germline V gene (reference sequence). Deletions cut 0 bases from V and 6 bases from J, with 15 bases between. CDR3 DNA: TGTGCCACCAGCAGAGATTATCAGGGGCTCGGCAATGAGCAGTTCTTC. This encodes CATSRDYQGLGNEQFF.

This chain uses TRBV7-2 with TRBJ2-5; possibly TRBD2 for D (6 bases). The CDR3 covers 14 residues. Trimming pared 3 bases from V and 1 base from J, leaving 9 bases between. Germline V lookup: CDR1 SGHTA, CDR2 FQGNSA. In nucleotides, the CDR3 is TGTGCCAGCAGCTTCGGCGGGGCCCAAGAGACCCAGTACTTC. Protein sequence: CASSFGGAQETQYF.

This chain joins TRBV6-4 and TRBJ1-5; maybe TRBD1 (5 bases). This CDR3 has 15 residues. The germline CDR1 and CDR2 sequences are MRHNA and SNTAGT. V gave up 10 bases and J gave up 6 bases, with 22 bases separating them. The CDR3: CATAVMAGTGQPQHF. DNA for the CDR3: TGTGCCACCGCGGTGATGGCGGGGACGGGTCAGCCCCAGCATTTT.

This chain joins TRBV7-9 and TRBJ2-7, with 8 bases matching TRBD1. CDR1 SEHNR and CDR2 FQNEAQ come from the germline V gene (reference sequence). This CDR3 has 18 amino acids. The V gene end was trimmed by 5 bases and the J gene end by 3 bases; junction bases not matched to a gene: 18. DNA for the CDR3: TGTGCCAGCAGCACAGGGGGGAAGGTGACGAAAAATGACTACGAGCAGTACTTC. Amino acid sequence: CASSTGGKVTKNDYEQYF.

This chain joins TRBV7-8 and TRBJ2-5; TRBD1 might be the D (6 bases). Germline V gives CDR1 SGHVS, CDR2 FQNEAQ. The CDR3 spans 13 residues. Trimming left V 5 bases short and J 8 bases short, with 15 bases between. The CDR3, as DNA: TGTGCCAGCAGCCCAGCACAGGGATTTACCCAGTACTTC. Translating it yields CASSPAQGFTQYF.

J is TRBJ1-6 and V is TRBV11-1, with D unclear. The V end was cut by 5 bases, the J end by 15 bases, with 17 bases between. This CDR3 spans 13 amino acids. The V gene's germline CDR1 is SGHAT and CDR2 FQDESV (reference sequence). CDR3 DNA: TGTGCCAGCAGCCCAACGCGGGGAACGAACCTCCACTTT. Residues: CASSPTRGTNLHF.

This clone was observed a handful of times. V is TRBV7-9 and J is TRBJ1-1, with unresolved D. V gave up 5 bases and J gave up 1 base, with 8 bases separating them. Germline V gene data show CDR1 as SEHNR and CDR2 as FQNEAQ (reference sequence). The CDR3 has 13 amino acids. This CDR3 reads CASSLTWNTEAFF. The CDR3 DNA reads TGTGCCAGCAGCCTCACATGGAACACTGAAGCTTTCTTT.

The genes are TRBV28 and TRBJ1-2; 8 bases fit TRBD1. Germline CDR1 is MDHEN and CDR2 is SYDVKM. V was clipped by 6 bases and J by 6 bases; unmatched bases: 6. The CDR3 is 13 amino acids. CDR3 loop: CASRHSGGDGYTF. The CDR3 DNA reads as TGTGCCAGCAGGCACTCAGGGGGCGATGGCTACACCTTC.

This chain joins TRBV6-1 and TRBJ1-5, with D possibly being TRBD1 (5 bases). CDR3 length: 14 residues. The germline gives CDR1 MNHNS, CDR2 SASEGT. Trimming stripped 5 bases from V and 2 bases from J, with 10 bases between. The CDR3 region has the DNA TGTGCCAGCAGTCAGGGTTGGGGCAATCAGCCCCAGCATTTT. It codes for CASSQGWGNQPQHF.

The rearrangement links TRBV19 to TRBJ2-1; 7 bases match TRBD2. V lost 5 bases, J lost 2 bases, and 3 bases stayed unmatched. From germline, CDR1 is LNHDA and CDR2 SQIVND (reference sequence). This CDR3 contains 14 residues. In nucleotides, the CDR3 is TGTGCCAGTAGTCCGGGACTAACCTACAATGAGCAGTTCTTC. Translated: CASSPGLTYNEQFF.

The V gene is TRBV7-2, the J gene TRBJ1-2; TRBD1 matches 11 bases. V was clipped by 3 bases and J by 3 bases; unmatched bases: 6. Germline V gene lookup returns CDR1 SGHTA and CDR2 FQGNSA. The CDR3 spans 16 residues. DNA of the CDR3: TGTGCCAGCAGCTTTTTGCCGGGACAGGGGGACTATGGCTACACCTTC. It translates to CASSFLPGQGDYGYTF.

V usage is TRBV19 and J usage is TRBJ1-6, with 10 positions matching TRBD1. This CDR3 contains 14 residues. Trimming removed 8 bases from V and 7 bases from J; junction bases left unmatched: 5. Germline V gene data show CDR1 as LNHDA and CDR2 as SQIVND (reference sequence). The CDR3 is CASRPGQGNSPLHF. The CDR3 bases are TGTGCCAGTCGACCGGGACAGGGGAATTCACCCCTCCACTTT.

The genes are TRBV7-9 and TRBJ2-5; 8 bases line up with TRBD2. After removal of 6 bases from V and 5 bases from J, the junction contained 14 bases not matched to a gene. The CDR3 runs 16 residues. Germline values: CDR1 SEHNR, CDR2 FQNEAQ (reference sequence). CDR3: CASSLLRPSGFETQYF. The CDR3 coding sequence is TGTGCCAGCAGTCTCCTCAGGCCTAGCGGGTTCGAGACCCAGTACTTC.

This clone was recorded only once. This rearrangement joins TRBV19 to TRBJ1-3, with TRBD1 matching over 8 bases. The CDR3 totals 12 residues. V shed 10 bases, J shed 4 bases, and the junction held 3 bases outside the gene matches. Germline V gene data show CDR1 as LNHDA and CDR2 as SQIVND (reference sequence). CDR3 DNA sequence: TGTGCCACAGGACAGGGAGGAAACACCATATATTTT. This sequence encodes CATGQGGNTIYF. Using reference TRBV19 and TRBJ1-3 for the parts outside the CDR3, the full variable domain is DGGITQSPKYLFRKEGQNVTLSCEQNLNHDAMYWYRQDPGQGLRLIYYSQIVNDFQKGDIAEGYSVSREKKESFPLTVTSAQKNPTAFYLCATGQGGNTIYFGEGSWLTVV.

The V and J genes are TRBV5-1 and TRBJ1-1, with D uncertain. Germline lookup yields CDR1 SGHRS and CDR2 YFSETQ. CDR3 length equals 14 residues. V was clipped by 0 bases and J by 0 bases, with 6 bases between them. DNA of the CDR3: TGCGCCAGCAGCTTGGACAGCATGAACACTGAAGCTTTCTTT. Translated: CASSLDSMNTEAFF. The complete variable domain, with remaining parts taken from reference TRBV5-1 and TRBJ1-1, reads KAGVTQTPRYLIKTRGQQVTLSCSPISGHRSVSWYQQTPGQGLQFLFEYFSETQRNKGNFPGRFSGRQFSNSRSEMNVSTLELGDSALYLCASSLDSMNTEAFFGQGTRLTVV.

V and J are TRBV4-1 and TRBJ2-3, with D possibly being TRBD1 (6 bases). The V gene lost 3 bases and the J gene lost 0 bases, with 13 bases spanning the gap. The length of the CDR3 is 16 residues. Germline V gene sequence: CDR1 MGHRA, CDR2 YSYEKL. Written as DNA, the CDR3 is TGCGCCAGCAGCCAGGGAGACAGGTCTAGCACAGATACGCAGTATTTT. The encoded protein is CASSQGDRSSTDTQYF.

The chain couples TRBV5-1 to TRBJ2-2; D remains ambiguous. V lost 2 bases and J 7 bases, leaving 12 bases between the germline ends. This CDR3 is 14 amino acids long. Germline CDR1 SGHRS, CDR2 YFSETQ. In nucleotides, the CDR3 is TGCGCCAGCAGCTTCAACTACGCAATCGGGGAGCTGTTTTTT. It yields the protein CASSFNYAIGELFF.

The V gene is TRBV6-5, the J gene TRBJ2-3; D may be TRBD2 (6 bases). V lost 5 bases and J lost 3, with 12 bases in between. In germline, CDR1 is MNHEY, CDR2 SVGAGI. CDR3 length: 14 residues. CDR3 coding DNA: TGTGCCAGCAGTGTGGTGGGAGGAACAGATACGCAGTATTTT. Its protein is CASSVVGGTDTQYF.

The gene calls are TRBV7-9 and TRBJ1-2; D unresolved. The length of the CDR3 is 13 residues. With 2 bases removed from V and 6 bases from J, the gap between germline ends came to 10 bases. Germline V CDR1 and CDR2: SEHNR, FQNEAQ (reference sequence). The CDR3 DNA reads as TGTGCCAGCAGCTTATTTTTCAGTAATGGCTACACCTTC. This sequence encodes CASSLFFSNGYTF. The full variable domain, with the rest looked up from reference TRBV7-9 and TRBJ1-2, is DTGVSQNPRHKITKRGQNVTFRCDPISEHNRLYWYRQTLGQGPEFLTYFQNEAQLEKSRLLSDRFSAERPKGSFSTLEIQRTEQGDSAMYLCASSLFFSNGYTFGSGTRLTVV.

The gene calls are TRBV9 and TRBJ2-1, with 13 nucleotides matching TRBD2. Germline trimming cut 4 bases from V and 0 bases from J; bases unmatched to any gene: 10. CDR3 size: 19 residues. Per the germline V gene, CDR1 is SGDLS and CDR2 is YYNGEE. The CDR3 DNA follows: TGTGCCAGCAGCTCGGGACTAGCGGGATTAGGGAGCTCCTACAATGAGCAGTTCTTC. Translated, it gives CASSSGLAGLGSSYNEQFF.

The chain is built from TRBV11-2 and TRBJ2-7; maybe TRBD2 (6 bases). CDR1 is SGHAT, CDR2 FQNNGV, per germline. The V gene lost 6 bases and the J gene lost 6 bases, with 15 bases spanning the gap. The CDR3 spans 13 residues. Here the CDR3 reads CASRSGLNTEQYF. For the CDR3, the DNA is TGTGCCAGCAGGTCGGGACTCAACACCGAGCAGTACTTC.

The genes are TRBV2 and TRBJ1-5; D may be TRBD1 (6 bases). Germline loops: CDR1 SNHLY, CDR2 FYNNEI. This CDR3 is 15 amino acids long. Deletions cut 6 bases from V and 3 bases from J, with 15 bases between. The CDR3 here is CASSPQGQLNQPQHF. The DNA of the CDR3 is TGTGCCAGCAGCCCACAAGGACAGCTCAATCAGCCCCAGCATTTT.